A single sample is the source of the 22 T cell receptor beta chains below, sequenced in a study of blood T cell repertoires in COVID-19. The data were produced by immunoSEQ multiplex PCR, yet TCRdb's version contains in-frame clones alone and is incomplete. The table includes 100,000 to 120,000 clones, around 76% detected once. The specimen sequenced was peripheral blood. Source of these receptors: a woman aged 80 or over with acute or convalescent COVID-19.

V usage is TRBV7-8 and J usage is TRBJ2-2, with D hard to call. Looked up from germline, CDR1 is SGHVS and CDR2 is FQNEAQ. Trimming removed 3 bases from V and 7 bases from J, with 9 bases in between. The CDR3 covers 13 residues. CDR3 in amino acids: CASSFSRVGELFF. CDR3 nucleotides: TGTGCCAGCAGCTTCTCCCGGGTCGGGGAGCTGTTTTTT.

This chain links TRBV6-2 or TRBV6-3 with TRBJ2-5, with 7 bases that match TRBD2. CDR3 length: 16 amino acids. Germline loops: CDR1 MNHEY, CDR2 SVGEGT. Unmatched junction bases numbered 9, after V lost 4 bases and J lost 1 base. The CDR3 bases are TGTGCCAGCAGTTTAACACGCGGGGGACGCCAAGAGACCCAGTACTTC. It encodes CASSLTRGGRQETQYF.

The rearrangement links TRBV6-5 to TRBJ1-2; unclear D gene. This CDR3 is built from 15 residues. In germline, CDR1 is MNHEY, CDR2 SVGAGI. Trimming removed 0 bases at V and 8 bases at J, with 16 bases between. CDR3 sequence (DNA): TGTGCCAGCAGTTACTCGATCGGGGTAACGAAGGGCTACACCTTC. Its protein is CASSYSIGVTKGYTF.

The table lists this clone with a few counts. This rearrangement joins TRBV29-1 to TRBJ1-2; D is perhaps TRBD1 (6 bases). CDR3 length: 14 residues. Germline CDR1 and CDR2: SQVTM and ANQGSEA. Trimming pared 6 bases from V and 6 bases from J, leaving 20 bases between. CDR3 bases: TGCAGCGTGCCATCTTGGGGACAAGGGCATGGCTACACCTTC. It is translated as CSVPSWGQGHGYTF.

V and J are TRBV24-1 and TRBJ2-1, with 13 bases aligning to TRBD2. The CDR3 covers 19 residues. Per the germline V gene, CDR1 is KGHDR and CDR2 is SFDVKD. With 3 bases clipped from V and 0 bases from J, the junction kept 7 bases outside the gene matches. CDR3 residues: CATSDTGTSGASSYNEQFF. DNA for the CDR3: TGTGCCACCAGTGATACCGGGACTAGCGGGGCAAGCTCCTACAATGAGCAGTTCTTC.

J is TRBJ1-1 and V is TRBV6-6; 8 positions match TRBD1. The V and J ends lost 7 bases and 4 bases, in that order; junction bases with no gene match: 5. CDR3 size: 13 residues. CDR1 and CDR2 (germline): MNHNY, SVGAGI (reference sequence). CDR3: CASTQDRATEAFF. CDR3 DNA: TGTGCCAGCACCCAGGACAGGGCCACTGAAGCTTTCTTT.

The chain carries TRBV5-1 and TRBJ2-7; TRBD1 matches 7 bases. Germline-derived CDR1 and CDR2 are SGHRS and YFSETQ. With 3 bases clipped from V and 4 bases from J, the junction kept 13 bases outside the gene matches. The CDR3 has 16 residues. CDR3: CASSYDRVDAGYEQYF. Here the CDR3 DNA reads TGCGCCAGCAGCTATGACAGGGTAGATGCGGGTTACGAGCAGTACTTC.

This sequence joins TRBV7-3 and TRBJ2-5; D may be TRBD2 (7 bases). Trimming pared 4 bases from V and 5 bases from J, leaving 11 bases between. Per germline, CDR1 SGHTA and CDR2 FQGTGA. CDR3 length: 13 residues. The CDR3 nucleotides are TGTGCCAGCAGCTCGGGGGGCTGGGAGACCCAGTACTTC. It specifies CASSSGGWETQYF.

CDR3 nucleotides: TGTGCCAGGGTGGTTCGGGATGGCTACACCTTC. This codes for CARVVRDGYTF. The chain employs TRBV10-3 and TRBJ1-2; no firm D call. The CDR3 runs to 11 residues. Germline-derived CDR1 and CDR2 are ENHRY and SYGVKD. V was trimmed by 10 bases and J by 6 bases, leaving 12 bases between them.

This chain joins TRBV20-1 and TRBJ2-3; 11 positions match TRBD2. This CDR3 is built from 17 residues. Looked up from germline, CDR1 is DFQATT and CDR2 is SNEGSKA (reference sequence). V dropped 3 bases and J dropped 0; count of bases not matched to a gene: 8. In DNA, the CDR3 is TGCAGTGCTAGTAGTAGCGGGAGGGCCGGTAGCACAGATACGCAGTATTTT. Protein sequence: CSASSSGRAGSTDTQYF.

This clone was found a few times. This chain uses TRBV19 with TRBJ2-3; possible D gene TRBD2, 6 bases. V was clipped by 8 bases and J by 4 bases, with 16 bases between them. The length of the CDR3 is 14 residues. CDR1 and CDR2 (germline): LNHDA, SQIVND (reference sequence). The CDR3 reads CASSVMGGSDTQYF. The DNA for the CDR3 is TGTGCCAGTTCGGTCATGGGGGGTTCAGATACGCAGTATTTT.

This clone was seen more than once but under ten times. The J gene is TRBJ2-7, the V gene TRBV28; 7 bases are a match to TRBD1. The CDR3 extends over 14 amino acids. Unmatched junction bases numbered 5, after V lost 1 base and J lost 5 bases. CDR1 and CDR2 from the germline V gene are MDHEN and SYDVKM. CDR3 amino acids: CASSLSQGGDEQYF. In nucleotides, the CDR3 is TGTGCCAGCAGTTTATCCCAAGGGGGCGACGAGCAGTACTTC.

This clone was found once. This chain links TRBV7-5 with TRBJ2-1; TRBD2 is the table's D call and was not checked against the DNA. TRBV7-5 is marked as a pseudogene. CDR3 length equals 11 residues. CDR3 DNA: TGTGCCAGAAGCTCCCTAAATGAGCAGTTCTTC. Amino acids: CARSSLNEQFF.

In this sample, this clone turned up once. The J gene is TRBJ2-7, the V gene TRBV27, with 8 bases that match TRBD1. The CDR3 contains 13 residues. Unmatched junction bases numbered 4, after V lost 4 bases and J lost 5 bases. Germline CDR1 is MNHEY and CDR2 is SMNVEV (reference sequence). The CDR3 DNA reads TGTGCCAGCAGTTACGACAGGGGTCACGAGCAGTACTTC. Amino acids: CASSYDRGHEQYF.

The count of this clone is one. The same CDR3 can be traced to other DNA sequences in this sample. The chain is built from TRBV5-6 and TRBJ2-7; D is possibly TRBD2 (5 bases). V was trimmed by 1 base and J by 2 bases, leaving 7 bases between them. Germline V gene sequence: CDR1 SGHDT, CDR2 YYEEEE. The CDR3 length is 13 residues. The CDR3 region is CASSLRRAYEQYF. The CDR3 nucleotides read TGTGCCAGCAGCTTGAGGCGGGCCTACGAGCAGTACTTC.

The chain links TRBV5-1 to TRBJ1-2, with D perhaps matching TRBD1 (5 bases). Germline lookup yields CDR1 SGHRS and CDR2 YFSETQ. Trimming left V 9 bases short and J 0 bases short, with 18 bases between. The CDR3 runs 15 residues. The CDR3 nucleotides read TGCGCCACCCCTGATTGGTGGGGGGCTAACTATGGCTACACCTTC. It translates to CATPDWWGANYGYTF. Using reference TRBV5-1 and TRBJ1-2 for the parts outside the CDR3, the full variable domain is KAGVTQTPRYLIKTRGQQVTLSCSPISGHRSVSWYQQTPGQGLQFLFEYFSETQRNKGNFPGRFSGRQFSNSRSEMNVSTLELGDSALYLCATPDWWGANYGYTFGSGTRLTVV.

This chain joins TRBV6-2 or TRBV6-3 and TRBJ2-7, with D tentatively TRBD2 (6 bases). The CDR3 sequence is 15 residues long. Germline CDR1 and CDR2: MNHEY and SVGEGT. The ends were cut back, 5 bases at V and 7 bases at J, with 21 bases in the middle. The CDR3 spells CASSPGDSQVGEQYF. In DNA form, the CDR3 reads TGTGCCAGCAGTCCCGGGGACTCGCAGGTGGGAGAGCAGTACTTC.

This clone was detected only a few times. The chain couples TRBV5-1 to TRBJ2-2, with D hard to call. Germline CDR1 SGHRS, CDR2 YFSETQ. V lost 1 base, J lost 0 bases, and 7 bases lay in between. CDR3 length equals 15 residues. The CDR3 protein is CASSLFGPNTGELFF. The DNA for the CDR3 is TGCGCCAGCAGCTTGTTCGGTCCGAACACCGGGGAGCTGTTTTTT.

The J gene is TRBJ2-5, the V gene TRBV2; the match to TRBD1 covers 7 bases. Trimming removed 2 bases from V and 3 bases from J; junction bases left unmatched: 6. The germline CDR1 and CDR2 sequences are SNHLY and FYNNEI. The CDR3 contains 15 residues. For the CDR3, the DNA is TGTGCCAGCAGTGAACTCGGGACAGAAGAAGAGACCCAGTACTTC. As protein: CASSELGTEEETQYF.

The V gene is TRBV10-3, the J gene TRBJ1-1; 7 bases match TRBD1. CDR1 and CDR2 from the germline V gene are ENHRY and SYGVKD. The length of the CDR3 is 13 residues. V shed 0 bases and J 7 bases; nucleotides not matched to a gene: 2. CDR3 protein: CAISESGTDEAFF. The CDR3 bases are TGTGCCATCAGTGAGTCTGGGACAGATGAAGCTTTCTTT.

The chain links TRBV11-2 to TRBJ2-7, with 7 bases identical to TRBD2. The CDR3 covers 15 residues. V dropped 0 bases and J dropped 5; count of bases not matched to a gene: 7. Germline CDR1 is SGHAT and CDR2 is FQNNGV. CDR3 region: CASSLEGLVAHEQYF. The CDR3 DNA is TGTGCCAGCAGCTTAGAAGGACTAGTGGCCCACGAGCAGTACTTC. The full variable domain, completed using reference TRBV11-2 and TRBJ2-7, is EAGVAQSPRYKIIEKRQSVAFWCNPISGHATLYWYQQILGQGPKLLIQFQNNGVVDDSQLPKDRFSAERLKGVDSTLKIQPAKLEDSAVYLCASSLEGLVAHEQYFGPGTRLTVT.

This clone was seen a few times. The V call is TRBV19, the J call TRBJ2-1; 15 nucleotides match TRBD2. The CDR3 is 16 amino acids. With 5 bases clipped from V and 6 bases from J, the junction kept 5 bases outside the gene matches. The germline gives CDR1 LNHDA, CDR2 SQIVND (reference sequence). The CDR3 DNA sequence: TGTGCCAGTAGTCCATGGACTAGCGGGAGGGTCAATGAGCAGTTCTTC. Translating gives CASSPWTSGRVNEQFF.